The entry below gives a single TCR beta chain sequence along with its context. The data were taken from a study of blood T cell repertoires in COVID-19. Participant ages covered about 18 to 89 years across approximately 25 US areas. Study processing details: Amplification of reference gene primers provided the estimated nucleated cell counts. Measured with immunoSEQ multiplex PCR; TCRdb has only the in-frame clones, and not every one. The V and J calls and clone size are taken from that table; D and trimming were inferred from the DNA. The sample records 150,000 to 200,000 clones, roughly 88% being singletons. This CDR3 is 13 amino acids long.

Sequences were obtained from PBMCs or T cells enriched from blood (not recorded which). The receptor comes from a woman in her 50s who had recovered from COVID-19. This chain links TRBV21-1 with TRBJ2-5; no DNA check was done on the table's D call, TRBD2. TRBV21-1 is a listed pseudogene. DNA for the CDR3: TGTGCCAGTCCAGCTTCCGGGGGGGAGACCCAGTACTTC. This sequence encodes CASPASGGETQYF.